This is a list of T cell receptor beta chains from one sample in a study of T cells expressing NK-cell markers. TCRdb processed the 5' RACE reads again and assigns one entry to each CDR3 protein, with no DNA. The table lists about 260,000 distinct CDR3 sequences. Sequencing was carried out using blood T cells: a sorted CD56 or NKG2C T cell subset, CD4+ or CD8+ T cells, or bulk PBMC T cells (not recorded which). The receptors come from a man younger than 30 in good health. CDR3s include the opening cysteine and the closing phenylalanine or tryptophan.

>TRBV29-1|TRBJ2-3
CSAGTGGHTDTQYF
>TRBV5-1|TRBJ2-1
CASSLISSSGTNEQFF
>TRBV3-1|TRBJ1-5
CASSSYDNQPQHF
>TRBV10-3|TRBJ2-1
CAISEPTSGSYNEQFF
>TRBV7-2|TRBJ2-7
CASSPTSGRASYEQYF
>TRBV18|TRBJ1-4
CASSPMGATNEKLFF
>TRBV2|TRBJ1-4
CASSRPVSPNEKLFF
>TRBV5-1|TRBJ2-7
CASSLLPGTDLYEQYF
>TRBV7-2|TRBJ2-7
CASSWKTGGSGMGYEQYF
>TRBV27|TRBJ2-1
CASSLSVNINEQFF
>TRBV4-1|TRBJ2-1
CASSLPPGLSYNEQFF
>TRBV24-1|TRBJ2-1
CATSAGYNEQFF
>TRBV7-2|TRBJ2-1
CASSLGGLAATYNEQFF
>TRBV20-1|TRBJ1-5
CSASRDSRTNQPQHF
>TRBV6-1|TRBJ1-1
CASSNGVLDTEAFF
>TRBV12-3/TRBV12-4|TRBJ1-2
CASSHQGTAILNYGYTF
>TRBV29-1|TRBJ1-2
CSVELTESVGGYTF
>TRBV20-1|TRBJ2-1
CSATVARGPNNEQFF
>TRBV28|TRBJ2-6
CASSSGPVGSGANVLTF
>TRBV29-1|TRBJ2-7
CSVFPGEDYEQYF
>TRBV6-6|TRBJ2-3
CASSPAHRDTQYF
>TRBV6-1|TRBJ2-1
CASRISETISSYNEQFF
>TRBV20-1|TRBJ2-5
CSASTLRGVETQYF
>TRBV24-1|TRBJ2-1
CATRLAGNEQFF
>TRBV7-6|TRBJ1-1
CASSRDKNTEAFF
>TRBV10-3|TRBJ2-1
CAISDSVSGGRGNNEQFF
>TRBV12-3/TRBV12-4|TRBJ1-3
CASSLGGVTGNTIYF
>TRBV14|TRBJ2-7
CASSQVGLTYEQYF
>TRBV30|TRBJ1-2
CAWVGTYGYTF
>TRBV5-1|TRBJ1-4
CASSAGRVANEKLFF
>TRBV4-3|TRBJ1-1
CASSQWTGVGTEAFF
>TRBV12-3/TRBV12-4|TRBJ2-2
CASRQTGRPHTGELFF
>TRBV12-3/TRBV12-4|TRBJ1-6
CASSPEQGSSSPLHF
>TRBV6-4|TRBJ2-1
CASSPGQGVEQFF
>TRBV27|TRBJ1-6
CASSRRPDVRDSPLHF
>TRBV7-6|TRBJ1-4
CASSSGHKGEKLFF
>TRBV20-1|TRBJ1-5
CSAGMGQGRQPQHF
>TRBV5-1|TRBJ2-3
CASSLARTGGRFTDTQYF
>TRBV19|TRBJ1-2
CASSPRTEYGYTF
>TRBV7-6|TRBJ2-5
CASSTGQGYETQYF
>TRBV12-3/TRBV12-4|TRBJ2-2
CASSFLSGNSVSGELFF